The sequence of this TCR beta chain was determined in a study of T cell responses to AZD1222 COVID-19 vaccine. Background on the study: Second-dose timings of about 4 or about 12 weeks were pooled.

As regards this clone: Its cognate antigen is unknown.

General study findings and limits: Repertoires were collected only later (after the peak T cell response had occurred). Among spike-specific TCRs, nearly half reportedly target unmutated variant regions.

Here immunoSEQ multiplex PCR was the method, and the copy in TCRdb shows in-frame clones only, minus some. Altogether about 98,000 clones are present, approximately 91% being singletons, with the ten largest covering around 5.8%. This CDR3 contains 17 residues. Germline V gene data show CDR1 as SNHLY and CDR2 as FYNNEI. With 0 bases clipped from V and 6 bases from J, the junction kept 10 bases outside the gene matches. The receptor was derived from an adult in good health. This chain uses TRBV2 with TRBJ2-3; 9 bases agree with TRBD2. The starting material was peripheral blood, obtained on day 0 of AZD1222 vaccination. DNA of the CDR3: TGTGCCAGCAGTGAAGCGCTTCGGGCTAGCGGGACCGATACGCAGTATTTT. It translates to CASSEALRASGTDTQYF.